This T cell receptor beta chain was identified in a study of CD8+ T cells in alopecia areata (dated by TCRdb to 2017 to 2018). For context, the study as a whole: To study T cell clonal expansion in alopecia areata, the researchers applied high-throughput TCRbeta sequencing to both the C3H/HeJ mouse model and human patients. Scalp tissue and sorted CD4+ and CD8+ peripheral blood T cells from patchy and totalis/universalis alopecia areata patients and from healthy controls were covered by human TCRbeta sequencing. TCRbeta CDR3 regions were amplified by immunoSEQ multiplex PCR with 35 Vbeta forward and 13 Jbeta reverse primers. RNA was extracted with the PAXgene miRNA kit for fixed scalp, the miRNeasy kit for PBMCs, and the RNeasy kit for mouse skin. Scalp clonality was compared among normal scalp (n=4), patchy alopecia areata scalp (n=8), and alopecia totalis/universalis scalp (n=8).

Results and caveats for the whole study, not just this receptor: Compared with normal scalp, lesional scalp, particularly in alopecia totalis/universalis, had higher clonality and more expanded CD8+ clones, which suggests antigenic drive. Unlike mouse skin, which is dominated by gammadelta T cells, normal human skin has resident alphabeta T cells that are also sequenced, and this complicates analysis of the scalp TCR repertoire. TCR sequences shared between patients were less clear than in mice, possibly partly because of HLA diversity in the patient population.

The library was generated by the immunoSEQ multiplex PCR assay. To provide template for TCR sequencing, every sample had RNA extracted and reverse transcribed into cDNA. SuperScript III was used for first-strand cDNA synthesis, primed with a 2:1 mix of oligo-dT and random hexamers. Amplification bias was assessed with a synthetic immune receptor repertoire, and residual bias was removed computationally. As for the authors' bioinformatics: After raw reads were preprocessed to remove errors, the CDR3 was defined following IMGT conventions as running from the conserved cysteine to phenylalanine. Clonality was computed as 1 minus the Shannon entropy, with the entropy normalized by log2 of the number of productive unique TCRs. Whether scalp clones were CD4 or CD8 was inferred by matching scalp TCRbeta sequences against CD4 and CD8 repertoires sorted from blood. TCRdb obtained this table from immuneACCESS and retained in-frame rearrangements with V and J assigned. These tables miss some clones; where compared with another copy, unresolved V genes account for less than half of the shortfall, and the remainder is unexplained. From that table come the V and J calls and clone size; the DNA was used to work out D and trimming. The sample profile shows around 190,000 clones; about 56% of them were found once. The biggest ten clones account for roughly 5.3% of the sample.

CDR1 SGHVS and CDR2 FNYEAQ are derived from the germline V gene. From the cysteine through the phenylalanine, the CDR3 covers 15 amino acids. Of the read, only the CDR3 DNA is kept; its 45 bases are in frame from base 1. Between the V and J ends, shortened by 1 base and 2 bases respectively, the junction contains 10 bases. PBMCs were separated by density centrifugation and stained for CD3, CD4 and CD8, after which CD4+ and CD8+ T cells were sorted on a FACSAria. Unaffected controls provided scalp biopsies and blood samples. This clone has a handful of counts. Its antigen is currently not known. No base quality information exists; no much larger clone differs at one position.

The sequencing sample was made of CD8+ T cells sorted from blood. The chain is encoded by TRBV7-6 joined to TRBJ2-3, with no D gene named confidently. The clonotype was recovered from a human donor in good health. The DNA sequence is as follows: TGTGCCAGCAGCTTAGATAGTAGCCTCACAGATACGCAGTATTTT. The resulting protein is CASSLDSSLTDTQYF.